This is a list of T cell receptor beta chains from one sample in a study of PD-L1 blockade in urothelial cancer. Clones were read by immunoSEQ multiplex PCR, and TCRdb kept only the in-frame ones, dropping some. The profile shows around 70,000 clones, around four fifths of them singletons. The sequenced sample was PBMCs, obtained around atezolizumab (anti-PD-L1) treatment. Receptors were obtained from a man in his sixties or seventies with urothelial cancer. The CDR3 runs from the conserved cysteine through the conserved F or W. The order of the fields is J gene, D gene, V gene, CDR3 protein. The D gene is left open where the match is weak.

TRBJ1-2,-,TRBV19,CASSSGGRVYGYTF
TRBJ1-1,-,TRBV29-1,CSVEAGGEEAFF
TRBJ1-4,TRBD1,TRBV5-4,CASSLATGGGDEKLFF
TRBJ1-2,TRBD1,TRBV14,CASSQFPRDRGLNYGYTF
TRBJ1-3,-,TRBV28,CASSSTGSGNTIYF
TRBJ2-2,TRBD2,TRBV10-2,CASSGAGVSGGELFF
TRBJ2-7,TRBD2,TRBV19,CASSSGRAGEQYF
TRBJ1-1,-,TRBV11-2,CASTYEAGITEAFF
TRBJ1-2,-,TRBV5-5,CASSSRAEGGYTF
TRBJ1-3,-,TRBV9,CASSETGNRLADTIYF
TRBJ2-3,-,TRBV10-3,CAIRDLTDTQYF
TRBJ2-3,-,TRBV5-1,CASSLYGGNRADTQYF
TRBJ2-1,TRBD2,TRBV28,CASIGGSSYNEQFF
TRBJ2-5,TRBD2,TRBV27,CASSLFWGVAGAFGETQYF
TRBJ1-5,TRBD1,TRBV29-1,CSVEILGRMDRYSNQPQHF
TRBJ2-7,-,TRBV19,CASSGYRRGGNYEQYF
TRBJ2-1,TRBD2,TRBV7-3,CASSLSGTSNNEQFF
TRBJ2-7,TRBD1,TRBV5-1,CASSLAGTASYEQYF
TRBJ1-6,-,TRBV14,CASSQTRGKNNSPLHF
TRBJ2-3,TRBD1,TRBV28,CASTGTGSFRHSLAHDGYTQYF
TRBJ1-4,-,TRBV18,CASSRARNEKLFF
TRBJ1-1,TRBD1,TRBV5-1,CASSLRTGQNTEAFF
TRBJ2-1,TRBD2,TRBV25-1,CASSEYPGGGRNEQFF
TRBJ2-7,TRBD1,TRBV28,CASSPPRQGASGEQYF
TRBJ2-3,TRBD2,TRBV5-1,CASSLGGGGPSNTQYF
TRBJ2-1,-,TRBV11-2,CASSSSRDLFYNEQFF
TRBJ2-1,-,TRBV9,CASSVDPGPNEQFF
TRBJ2-6,-,TRBV19,CASDSQGRTGANVLTF
TRBJ2-5,-,TRBV5-1,CASRREPAETQYF
TRBJ2-7,-,TRBV19,CASSIPGLSYEQYF
TRBJ2-7,TRBD2,TRBV9,CASSVVGGEQYF
TRBJ2-1,TRBD2,TRBV19,CASTEAISGRAYGNEQFF